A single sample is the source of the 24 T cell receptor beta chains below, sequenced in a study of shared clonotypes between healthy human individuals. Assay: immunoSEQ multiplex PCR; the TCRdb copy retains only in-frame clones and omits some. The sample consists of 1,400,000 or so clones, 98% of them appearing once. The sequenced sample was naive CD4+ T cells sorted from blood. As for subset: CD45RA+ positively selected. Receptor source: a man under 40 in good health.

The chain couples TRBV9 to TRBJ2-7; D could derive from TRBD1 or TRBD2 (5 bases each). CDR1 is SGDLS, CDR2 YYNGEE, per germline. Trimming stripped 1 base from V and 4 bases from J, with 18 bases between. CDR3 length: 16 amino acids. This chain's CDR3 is CASSVTDRGYRYEQYF. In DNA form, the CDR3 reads TGTGCCAGCAGCGTAACAGACAGAGGGTATAGGTACGAGCAGTACTTC.

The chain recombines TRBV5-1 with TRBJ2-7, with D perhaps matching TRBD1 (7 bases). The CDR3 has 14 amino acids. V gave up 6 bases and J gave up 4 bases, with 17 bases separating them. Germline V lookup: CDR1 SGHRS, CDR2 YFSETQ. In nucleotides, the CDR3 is TGCGCCAGCACCCTGGGGGCAGGGGGGTACGAGCAGTACTTC. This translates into CASTLGAGGYEQYF.

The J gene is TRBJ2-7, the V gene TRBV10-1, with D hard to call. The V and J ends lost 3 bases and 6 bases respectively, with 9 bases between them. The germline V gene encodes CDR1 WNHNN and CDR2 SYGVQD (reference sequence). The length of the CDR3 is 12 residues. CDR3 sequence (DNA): TGCGCCAGCAGTGACAGGTGGACCGAGCAGTACTTC. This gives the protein CASSDRWTEQYF.

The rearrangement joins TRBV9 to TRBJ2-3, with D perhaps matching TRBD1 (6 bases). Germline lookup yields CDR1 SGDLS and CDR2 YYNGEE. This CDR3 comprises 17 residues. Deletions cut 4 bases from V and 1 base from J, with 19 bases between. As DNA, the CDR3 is TGTGCCAGCAGCCCCCAAGGGACAATGGGGGGCACAGATACGCAGTATTTT. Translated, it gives CASSPQGTMGGTDTQYF.

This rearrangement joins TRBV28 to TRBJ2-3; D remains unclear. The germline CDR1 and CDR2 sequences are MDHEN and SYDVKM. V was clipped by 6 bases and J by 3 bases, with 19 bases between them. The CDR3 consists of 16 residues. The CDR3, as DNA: TGTGCCAGCAGGACGCGGTGGGCAAGACGAACAGATACGCAGTATTTT. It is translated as CASRTRWARRTDTQYF.

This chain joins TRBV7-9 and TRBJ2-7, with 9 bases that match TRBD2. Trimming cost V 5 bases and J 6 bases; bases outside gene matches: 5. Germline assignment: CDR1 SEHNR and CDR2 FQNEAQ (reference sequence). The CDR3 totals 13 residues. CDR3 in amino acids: CASSGGRGREQYF. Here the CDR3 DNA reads TGTGCCAGCAGCGGCGGGAGGGGGCGCGAGCAGTACTTC.

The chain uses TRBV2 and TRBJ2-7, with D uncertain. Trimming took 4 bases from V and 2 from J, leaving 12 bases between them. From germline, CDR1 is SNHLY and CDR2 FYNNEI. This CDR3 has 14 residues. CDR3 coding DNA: TGTGCCAGCAGTGCTCCAATCTCGACCTACGAGCAGTACTTC. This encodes CASSAPISTYEQYF.

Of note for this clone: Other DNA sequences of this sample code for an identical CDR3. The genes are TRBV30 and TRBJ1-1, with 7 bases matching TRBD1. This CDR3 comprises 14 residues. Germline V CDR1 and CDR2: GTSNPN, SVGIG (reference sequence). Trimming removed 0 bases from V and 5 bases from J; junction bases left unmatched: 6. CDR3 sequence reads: CAWSVRGRGTEAFF. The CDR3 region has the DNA TGTGCCTGGAGTGTACGAGGCAGGGGGACTGAAGCTTTCTTT.

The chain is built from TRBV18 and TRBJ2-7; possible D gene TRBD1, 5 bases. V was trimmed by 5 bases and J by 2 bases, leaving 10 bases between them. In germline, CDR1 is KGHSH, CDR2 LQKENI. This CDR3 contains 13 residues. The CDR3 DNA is TGTGCCAGCTCAGCCAGACAGACCTACGAGCAGTACTTC. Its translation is CASSARQTYEQYF. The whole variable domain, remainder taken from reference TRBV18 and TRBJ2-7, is NAGVMQNPRHLVRRRGQEARLRCSPMKGHSHVYWYRQLPEEGLKFMVYLQKENIIDESGMPKERFSAEFPKEGPSILRIQQVVRGDSAAYFCASSARQTYEQYFGPGTRLTVT.

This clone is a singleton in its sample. CDR3 bases: TGTGCCAGCAGCTCTGCGGCGGGGAGTCTAAGAGAGACCCAGTACTTC. It is translated as CASSSAAGSLRETQYF. The gene calls are TRBV5-4 and TRBJ2-5; TRBD2 is a possible D gene (6 bases). This CDR3 has 16 residues. Looked up from germline, CDR1 is SGHNT and CDR2 is YYREEE (reference sequence). Between the trimmed V and J ends, which lost 3 bases and 4 bases, there was a span of 19 bases. The full variable domain, its missing parts supplied by reference TRBV5-4 and TRBJ2-5, is ETGVTQSPTHLIKTRGQQVTLRCSSQSGHNTVSWYQQALGQGPQFIFQYYREEENGRGNFPPRFSGLQFPNYSSELNVNALELDDSALYLCASSSAAGSLRETQYFGPGTRLLVL.

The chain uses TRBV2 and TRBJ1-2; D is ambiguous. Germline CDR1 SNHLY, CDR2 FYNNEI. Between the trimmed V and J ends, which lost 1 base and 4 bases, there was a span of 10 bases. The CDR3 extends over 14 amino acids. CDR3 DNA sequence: TGTGCCAGCAGTGAAGAAACAGTTCCCTATGGCTACACCTTC. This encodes CASSEETVPYGYTF.

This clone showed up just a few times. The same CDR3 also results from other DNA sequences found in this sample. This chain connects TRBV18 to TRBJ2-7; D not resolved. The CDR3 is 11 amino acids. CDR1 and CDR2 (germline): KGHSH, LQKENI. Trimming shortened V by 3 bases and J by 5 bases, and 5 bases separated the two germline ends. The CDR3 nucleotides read TGTGCCAGCTCACCGGGCGACGAGCAGTACTTC. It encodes CASSPGDEQYF.

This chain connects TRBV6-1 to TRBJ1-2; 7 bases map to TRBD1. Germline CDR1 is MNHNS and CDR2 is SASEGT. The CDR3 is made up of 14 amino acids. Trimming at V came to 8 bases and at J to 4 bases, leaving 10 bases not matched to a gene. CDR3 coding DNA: TGTGCCAGCTCAGGGGGAGGGGCTATCTATGGCTACACCTTC. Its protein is CASSGGGAIYGYTF.

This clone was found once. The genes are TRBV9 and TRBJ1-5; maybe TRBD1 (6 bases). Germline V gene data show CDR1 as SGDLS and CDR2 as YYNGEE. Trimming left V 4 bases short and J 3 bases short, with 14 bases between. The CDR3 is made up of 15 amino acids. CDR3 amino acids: CASSSTGLYNQPQHF. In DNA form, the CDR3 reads TGTGCCAGCAGCTCCACAGGGCTATACAATCAGCCCCAGCATTTT.

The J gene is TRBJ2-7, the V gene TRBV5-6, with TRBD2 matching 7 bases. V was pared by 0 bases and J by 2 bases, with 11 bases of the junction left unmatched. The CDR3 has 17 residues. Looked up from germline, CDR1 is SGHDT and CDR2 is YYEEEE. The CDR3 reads CASSLEGRTGLPYEQYF. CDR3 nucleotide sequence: TGTGCCAGCAGCTTGGAAGGCCGGACGGGACTACCCTACGAGCAGTACTTC. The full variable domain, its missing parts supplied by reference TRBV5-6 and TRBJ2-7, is DAGVTQSPTHLIKTRGQQVTLRCSPKSGHDTVSWYQQALGQGPQFIFQYYEEEERQRGNFPDRFSGHQFPNYSSELNVNALLLGDSALYLCASSLEGRTGLPYEQYFGPGTRLTVT.

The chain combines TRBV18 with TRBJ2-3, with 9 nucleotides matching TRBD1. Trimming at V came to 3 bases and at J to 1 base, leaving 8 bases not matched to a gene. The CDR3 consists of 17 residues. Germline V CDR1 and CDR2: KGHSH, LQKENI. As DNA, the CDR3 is TGTGCCAGCTCACCTTTTAAGGGGGACAGGGGCACAGATACGCAGTATTTT. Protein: CASSPFKGDRGTDTQYF.

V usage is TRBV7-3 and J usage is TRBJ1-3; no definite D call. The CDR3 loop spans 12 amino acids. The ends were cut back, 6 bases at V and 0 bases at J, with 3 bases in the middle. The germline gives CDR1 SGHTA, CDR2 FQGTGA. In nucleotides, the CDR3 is TGTGCCAGCAGGGACTCTGGAAACACCATATATTTT. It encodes CASRDSGNTIYF.

The CDR3 here is CASSLAPRGGEQFF. CDR3 coding DNA: TGCGCCAGCAGCTTGGCCCCTCGGGGTGGTGAGCAGTTCTTC. The V and J genes are TRBV5-1 and TRBJ2-1; D is perhaps TRBD2 (5 bases). CDR1 is SGHRS and CDR2 is YFSETQ in the germline V gene. The CDR3 is 14 amino acids. Trimming took 0 bases from V and 9 from J, leaving 13 bases between them.

CDR3 in amino acids: CASSFPRPSGRAEETQYF. CDR3 DNA: TGTGCCAGCAGCTTTCCCAGACCTAGCGGGAGGGCCGAAGAGACCCAGTACTTC. J is TRBJ2-5 and V is TRBV5-4, with 12 bases that match TRBD2. Looked up from germline, CDR1 is SGHNT and CDR2 is YYREEE (reference sequence). The CDR3 loop spans 18 amino acids. V shed 2 bases, J shed 3 bases, and the junction held 11 bases outside the gene matches.

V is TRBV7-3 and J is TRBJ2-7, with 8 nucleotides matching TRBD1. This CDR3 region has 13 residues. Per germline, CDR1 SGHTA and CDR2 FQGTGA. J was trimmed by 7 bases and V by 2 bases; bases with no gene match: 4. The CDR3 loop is CASSLRQGAEQYF. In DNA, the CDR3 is TGTGCCAGCAGCTTACGCCAGGGGGCTGAGCAGTACTTC.

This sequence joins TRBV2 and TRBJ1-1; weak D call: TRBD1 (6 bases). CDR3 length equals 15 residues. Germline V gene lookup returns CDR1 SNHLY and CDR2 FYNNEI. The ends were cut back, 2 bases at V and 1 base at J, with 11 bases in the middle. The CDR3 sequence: CASSEMGAANTEAFF. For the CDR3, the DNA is TGTGCCAGCAGTGAAATGGGGGCGGCGAACACTGAAGCTTTCTTT.

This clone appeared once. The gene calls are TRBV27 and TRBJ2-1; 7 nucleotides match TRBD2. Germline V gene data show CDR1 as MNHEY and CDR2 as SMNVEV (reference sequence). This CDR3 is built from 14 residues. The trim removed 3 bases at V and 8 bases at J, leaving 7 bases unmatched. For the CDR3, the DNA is TGTGCCAGCAGTTTGCTCCGGGAGGCCCATGAGCAGTTCTTC. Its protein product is CASSLLREAHEQFF.

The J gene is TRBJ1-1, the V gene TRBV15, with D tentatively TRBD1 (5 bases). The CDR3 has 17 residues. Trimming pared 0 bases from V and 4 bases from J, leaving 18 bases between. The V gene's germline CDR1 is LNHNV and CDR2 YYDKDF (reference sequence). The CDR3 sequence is CATSRDGWQGPFTEAFF. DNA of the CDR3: TGTGCCACCAGCAGAGATGGTTGGCAGGGTCCATTCACTGAAGCTTTCTTT.

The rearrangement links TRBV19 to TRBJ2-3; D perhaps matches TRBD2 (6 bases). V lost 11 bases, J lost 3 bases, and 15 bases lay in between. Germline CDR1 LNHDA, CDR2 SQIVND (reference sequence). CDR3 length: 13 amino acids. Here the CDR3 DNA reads TGTGCCTCTTCGAGACTAGGGACAGATACGCAGTATTTT. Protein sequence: CASSRLGTDTQYF. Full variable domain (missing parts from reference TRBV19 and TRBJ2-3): DGGITQSPKYLFRKEGQNVTLSCEQNLNHDAMYWYRQDPGQGLRLIYYSQIVNDFQKGDIAEGYSVSREKKESFPLTVTSAQKNPTAFYLCASSRLGTDTQYFGPGTRLTVL.